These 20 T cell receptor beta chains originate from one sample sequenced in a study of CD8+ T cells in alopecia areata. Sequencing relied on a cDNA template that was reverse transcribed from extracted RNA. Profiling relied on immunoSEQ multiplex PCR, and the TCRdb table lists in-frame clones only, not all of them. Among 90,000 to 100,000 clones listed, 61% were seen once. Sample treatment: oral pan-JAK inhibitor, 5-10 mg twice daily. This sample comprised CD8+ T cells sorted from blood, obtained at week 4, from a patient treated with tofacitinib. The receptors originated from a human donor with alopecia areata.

CDR3 residues: CASSLSGQETQYF. The CDR3 nucleotides read TGTGCCAGCAGCTTATCAGGTCAAGAGACCCAGTACTTC. The chain recombines TRBV13 with TRBJ2-5, with no clear D. The CDR3 runs to 13 residues. Germline loops: CDR1 PRHDT, CDR2 FYEKMQ (reference sequence). The V end was cut by 2 bases, the J end by 2 bases, with 6 bases between.

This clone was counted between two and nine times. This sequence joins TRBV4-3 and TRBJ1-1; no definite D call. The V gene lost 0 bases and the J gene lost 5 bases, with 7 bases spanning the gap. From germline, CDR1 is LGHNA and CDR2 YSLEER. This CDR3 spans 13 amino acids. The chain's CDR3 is CASSQDSSTEAFF. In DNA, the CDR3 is TGCGCCAGCAGCCAAGATAGCTCAACTGAAGCTTTCTTT.

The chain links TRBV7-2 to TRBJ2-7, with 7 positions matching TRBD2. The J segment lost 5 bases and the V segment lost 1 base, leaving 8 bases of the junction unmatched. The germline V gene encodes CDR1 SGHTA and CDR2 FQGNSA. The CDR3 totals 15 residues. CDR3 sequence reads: CASSLVSAGTDEQYF. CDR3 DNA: TGTGCCAGCAGCTTAGTTTCAGCGGGAACGGACGAGCAGTACTTC.

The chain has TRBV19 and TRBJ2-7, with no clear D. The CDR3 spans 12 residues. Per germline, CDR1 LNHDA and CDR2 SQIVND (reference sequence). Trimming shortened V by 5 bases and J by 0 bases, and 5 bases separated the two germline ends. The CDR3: CASSPNSYEQYF. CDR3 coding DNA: TGTGCCAGTAGTCCGAACTCCTACGAGCAGTACTTC.

CDR3: CASSVSGGVNEQFF. Written as DNA, the CDR3 is TGTGCCAGCAGCGTTAGCGGGGGGGTTAATGAGCAGTTCTTC. The chain combines TRBV9 with TRBJ2-1; 11 bases agree with TRBD2. Trimming cost V 2 bases and J 7 bases; bases outside gene matches: 2. CDR1 is SGDLS, CDR2 YYNGEE, per germline. The CDR3 contains 14 residues.

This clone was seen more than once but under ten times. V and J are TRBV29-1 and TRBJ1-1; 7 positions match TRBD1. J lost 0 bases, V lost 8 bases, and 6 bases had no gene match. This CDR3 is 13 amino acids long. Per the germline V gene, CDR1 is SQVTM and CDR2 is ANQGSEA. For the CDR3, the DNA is TGCAGCTTCCTCAGGGGGATGAACACTGAAGCTTTCTTT. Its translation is CSFLRGMNTEAFF.

CDR3 sequence: CATTPGAIYGDEQFF. CDR3 DNA sequence: TGTGCCACCACACCCGGGGCTATATATGGGGATGAGCAGTTCTTC. The V and J genes are TRBV19 and TRBJ2-1; either TRBD1 or TRBD2 may fit D (5 bases each). The CDR3 extends over 15 amino acids. Germline V gene sequence: CDR1 LNHDA, CDR2 SQIVND (reference sequence). Trimming removed 10 bases from V and 8 bases from J, with 24 bases in between. Full variable domain (remainder filled in from reference TRBV19 and TRBJ2-1): DGGITQSPKYLFRKEGQNVTLSCEQNLNHDAMYWYRQDPGQGLRLIYYSQIVNDFQKGDIAEGYSVSREKKESFPLTVTSAQKNPTAFYLCATTPGAIYGDEQFFGPGTRLTVL.

This CDR3 is CASSLVGSSNYGYTF. Written as DNA, the CDR3 is TGTGCCAGCAGCTTAGTTGGTTCTTCTAACTATGGCTACACCTTC. The chain employs TRBV11-2 and TRBJ1-2; D unclear. The CDR3 consists of 15 residues. The V end lost 1 base, the J end lost 0 bases, and 9 bases lay between the germline ends. Germline CDR1 reads SGHAT; CDR2 reads FQNNGV.

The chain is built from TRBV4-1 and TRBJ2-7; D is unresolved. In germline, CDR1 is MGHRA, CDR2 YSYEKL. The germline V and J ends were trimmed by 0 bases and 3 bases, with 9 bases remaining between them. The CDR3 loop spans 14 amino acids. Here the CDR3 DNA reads TGCGCCAGCAGCCAAGACGCGGCCCTCTACGAGCAGTACTTC. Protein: CASSQDAALYEQYF.

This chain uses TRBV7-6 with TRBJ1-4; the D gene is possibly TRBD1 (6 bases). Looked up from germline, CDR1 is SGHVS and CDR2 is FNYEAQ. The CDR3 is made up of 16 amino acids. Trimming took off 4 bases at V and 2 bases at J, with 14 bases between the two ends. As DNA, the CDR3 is TGTGCCAGCAGCTACCAAACAGGGAACACTAATGAAAAACTGTTTTTT. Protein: CASSYQTGNTNEKLFF.

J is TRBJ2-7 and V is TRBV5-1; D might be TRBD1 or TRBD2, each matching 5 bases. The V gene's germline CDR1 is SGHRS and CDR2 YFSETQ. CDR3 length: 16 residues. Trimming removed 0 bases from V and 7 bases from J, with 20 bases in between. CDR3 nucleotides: TGCGCCAGCAGCTTGGAGGCGCAGGGCGGGTATGGTGAGCAGTACTTC. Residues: CASSLEAQGGYGEQYF. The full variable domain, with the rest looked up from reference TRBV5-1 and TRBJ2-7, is KAGVTQTPRYLIKTRGQQVTLSCSPISGHRSVSWYQQTPGQGLQFLFEYFSETQRNKGNFPGRFSGRQFSNSRSEMNVSTLELGDSALYLCASSLEAQGGYGEQYFGPGTRLTVT.

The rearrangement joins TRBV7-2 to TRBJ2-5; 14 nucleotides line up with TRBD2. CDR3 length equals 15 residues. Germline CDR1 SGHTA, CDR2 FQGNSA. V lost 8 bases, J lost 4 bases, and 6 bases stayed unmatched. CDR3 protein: CASSAGTSGGETQYF. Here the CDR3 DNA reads TGTGCCAGCTCCGCGGGGACTAGCGGGGGAGAGACCCAGTACTTC.

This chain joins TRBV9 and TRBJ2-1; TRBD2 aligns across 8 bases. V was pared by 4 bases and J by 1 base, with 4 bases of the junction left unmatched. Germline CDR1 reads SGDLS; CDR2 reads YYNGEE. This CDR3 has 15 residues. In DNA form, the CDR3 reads TGTGCCAGCAGCTACACTAGCGGATCCTACAATGAGCAGTTCTTC. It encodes CASSYTSGSYNEQFF.

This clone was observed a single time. CDR3 bases: TGTGCCAGCAGCTTGGGGGGTTTGTTGGATACGCAGTATTTT. Protein product: CASSLGGLLDTQYF. This chain joins TRBV5-4 and TRBJ2-3; D ambiguous. CDR1 SGHNT and CDR2 YYREEE come from the germline V gene (reference sequence). With 0 bases removed from V and 6 bases from J, the gap between germline ends came to 11 bases. The CDR3 consists of 14 residues.

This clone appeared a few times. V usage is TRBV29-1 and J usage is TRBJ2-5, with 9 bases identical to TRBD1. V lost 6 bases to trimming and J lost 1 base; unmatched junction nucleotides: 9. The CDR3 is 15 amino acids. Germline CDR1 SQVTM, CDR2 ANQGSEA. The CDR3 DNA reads TGCAGCGTCAACGTGGGACAGGGAAGCCAAGAGACCCAGTACTTC. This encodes CSVNVGQGSQETQYF.

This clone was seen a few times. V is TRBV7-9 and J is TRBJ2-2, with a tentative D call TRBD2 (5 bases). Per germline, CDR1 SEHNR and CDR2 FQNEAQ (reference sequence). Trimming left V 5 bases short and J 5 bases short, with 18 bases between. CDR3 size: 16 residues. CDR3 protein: CASSPRAERKTGELFF. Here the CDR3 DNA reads TGTGCCAGCAGCCCTCGAGCGGAAAGAAAGACCGGGGAGCTGTTTTTT.

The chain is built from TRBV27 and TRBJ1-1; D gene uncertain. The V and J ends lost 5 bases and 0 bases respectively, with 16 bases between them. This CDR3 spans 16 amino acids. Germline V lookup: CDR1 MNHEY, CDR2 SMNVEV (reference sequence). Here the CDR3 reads CASSPTSSGMNTEAFF. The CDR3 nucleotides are TGTGCCAGCAGTCCCACCTCGAGCGGGATGAACACTGAAGCTTTCTTT.

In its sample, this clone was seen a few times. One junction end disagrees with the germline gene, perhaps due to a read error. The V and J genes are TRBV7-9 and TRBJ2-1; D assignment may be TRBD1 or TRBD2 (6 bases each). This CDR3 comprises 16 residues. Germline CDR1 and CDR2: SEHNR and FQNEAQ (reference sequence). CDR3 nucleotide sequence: TGTGCCAGCACCTTAGGGGGGATTAGCTCCTACAATGAGCAGTTCTTC. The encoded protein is CASTLGGISSYNEQFF.

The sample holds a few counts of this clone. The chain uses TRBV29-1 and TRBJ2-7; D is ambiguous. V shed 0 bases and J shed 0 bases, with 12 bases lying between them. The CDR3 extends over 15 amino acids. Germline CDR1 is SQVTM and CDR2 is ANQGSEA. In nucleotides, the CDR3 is TGCAGCGTTGAAGATGCAGACACGAGCTCCTACGAGCAGTACTTC. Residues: CSVEDADTSSYEQYF.

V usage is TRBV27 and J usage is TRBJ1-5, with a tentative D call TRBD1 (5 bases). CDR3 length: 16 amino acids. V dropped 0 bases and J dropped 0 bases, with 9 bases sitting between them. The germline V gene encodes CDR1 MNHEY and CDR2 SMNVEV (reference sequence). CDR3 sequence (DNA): TGTGCCAGCAGTTTATCTGGCGGACATAGCAATCAGCCCCAGCATTTT. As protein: CASSLSGGHSNQPQHF.